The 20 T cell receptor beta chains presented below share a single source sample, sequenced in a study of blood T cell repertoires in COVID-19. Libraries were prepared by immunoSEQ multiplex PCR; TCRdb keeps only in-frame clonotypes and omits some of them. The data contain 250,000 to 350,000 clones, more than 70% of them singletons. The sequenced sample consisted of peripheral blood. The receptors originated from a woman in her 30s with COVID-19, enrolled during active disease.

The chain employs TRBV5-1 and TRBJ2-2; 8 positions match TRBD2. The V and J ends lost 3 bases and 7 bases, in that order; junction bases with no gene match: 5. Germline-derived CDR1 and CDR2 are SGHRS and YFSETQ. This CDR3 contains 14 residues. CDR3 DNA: TGCGCCAGCAGCTCGGGACTAGATATCGGGGAGCTGTTTTTT. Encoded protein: CASSSGLDIGELFF.

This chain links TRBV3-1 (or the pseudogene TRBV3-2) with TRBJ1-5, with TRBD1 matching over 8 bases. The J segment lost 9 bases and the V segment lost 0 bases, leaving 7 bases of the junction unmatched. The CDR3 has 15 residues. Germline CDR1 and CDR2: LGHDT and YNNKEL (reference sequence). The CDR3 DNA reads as TGTGCCAGCAGCCAAGATCCGACAGGGGATCGGCCCCAGCATTTT. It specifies CASSQDPTGDRPQHF.

This chain's CDR3 is CASSINGRSTDTQYF. The CDR3 DNA reads as TGTGCCAGTAGTATCAACGGGAGAAGCACAGATACGCAGTATTTT. The chain employs TRBV19 and TRBJ2-3; TRBD2 might be the D (6 bases). V lost 3 bases and J 0 bases, leaving 10 bases between the germline ends. Per the germline V gene, CDR1 is LNHDA and CDR2 is SQIVND (reference sequence). The CDR3 sequence is 15 residues long.

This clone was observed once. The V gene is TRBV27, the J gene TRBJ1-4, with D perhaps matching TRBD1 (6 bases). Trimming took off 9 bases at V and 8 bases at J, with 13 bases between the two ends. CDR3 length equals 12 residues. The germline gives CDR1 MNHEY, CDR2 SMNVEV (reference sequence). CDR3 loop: CASRTGWEKLFF. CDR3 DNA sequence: TGTGCCAGTAGAACAGGGTGGGAAAAACTGTTTTTT.

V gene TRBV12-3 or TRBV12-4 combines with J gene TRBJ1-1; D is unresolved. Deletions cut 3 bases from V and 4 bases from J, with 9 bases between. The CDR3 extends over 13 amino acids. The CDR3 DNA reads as TGTGCCAGCAGTTTTGGCACTACCACTGAAGCTTTCTTT. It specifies CASSFGTTTEAFF.

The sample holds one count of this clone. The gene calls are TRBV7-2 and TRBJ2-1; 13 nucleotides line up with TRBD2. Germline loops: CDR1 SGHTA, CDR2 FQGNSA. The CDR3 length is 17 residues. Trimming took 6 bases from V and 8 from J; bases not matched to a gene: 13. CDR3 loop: CASRLRPGTSGIYEQFF. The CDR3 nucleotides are TGTGCCAGCAGACTACGGCCCGGGACTAGCGGGATCTATGAGCAGTTCTTC.

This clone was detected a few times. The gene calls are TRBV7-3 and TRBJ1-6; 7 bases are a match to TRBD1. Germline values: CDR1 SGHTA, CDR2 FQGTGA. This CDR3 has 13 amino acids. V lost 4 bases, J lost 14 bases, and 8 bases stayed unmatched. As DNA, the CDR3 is TGTGCCAGCAGCTCCCAGACAGGGAGGACCCTCCACTTT. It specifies CASSSQTGRTLHF.

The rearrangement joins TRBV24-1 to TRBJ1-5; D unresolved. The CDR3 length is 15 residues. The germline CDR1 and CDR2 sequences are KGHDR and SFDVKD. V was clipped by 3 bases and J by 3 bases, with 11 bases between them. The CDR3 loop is CATSDVTESNQPQHF. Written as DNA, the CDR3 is TGTGCCACCAGTGATGTAACAGAATCCAATCAGCCCCAGCATTTT.

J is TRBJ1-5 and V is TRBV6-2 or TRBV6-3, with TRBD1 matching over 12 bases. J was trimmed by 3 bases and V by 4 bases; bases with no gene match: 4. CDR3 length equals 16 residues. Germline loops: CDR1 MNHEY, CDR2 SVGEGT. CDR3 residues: CASSWGGQGANQPQHF. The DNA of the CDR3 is TGTGCCAGCAGTTGGGGGGGACAGGGGGCCAATCAGCCCCAGCATTTT.

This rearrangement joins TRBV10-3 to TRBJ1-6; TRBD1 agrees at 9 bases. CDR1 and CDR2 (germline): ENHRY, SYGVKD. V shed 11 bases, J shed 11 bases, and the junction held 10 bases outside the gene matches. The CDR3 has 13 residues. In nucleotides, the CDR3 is TGTGCCGTAAACACCGGGACAGGGACACCCCTCCACTTT. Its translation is CAVNTGTGTPLHF.

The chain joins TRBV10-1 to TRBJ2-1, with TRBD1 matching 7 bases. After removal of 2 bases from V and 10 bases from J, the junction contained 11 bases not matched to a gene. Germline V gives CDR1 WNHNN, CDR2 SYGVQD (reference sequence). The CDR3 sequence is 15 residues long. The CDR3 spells CASSEPLTGRREQFF. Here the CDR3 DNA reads TGCGCCAGCAGTGAGCCGCTGACAGGGCGGCGGGAGCAGTTCTTC.

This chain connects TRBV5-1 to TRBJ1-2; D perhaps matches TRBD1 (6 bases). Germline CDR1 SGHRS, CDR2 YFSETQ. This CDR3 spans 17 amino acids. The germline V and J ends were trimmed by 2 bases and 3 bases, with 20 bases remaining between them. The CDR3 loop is CASSLRQAGLRDYGYTF. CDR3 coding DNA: TGCGCCAGCAGCTTACGACAGGCAGGTCTAAGGGACTATGGCTACACCTTC.

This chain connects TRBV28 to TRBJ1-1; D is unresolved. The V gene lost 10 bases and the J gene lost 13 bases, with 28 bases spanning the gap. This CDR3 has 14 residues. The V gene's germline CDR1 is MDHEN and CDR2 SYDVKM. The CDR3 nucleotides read TGTGCCACCGTCGAACAACCGGGCCGAGGGAATGGTTTCTTT. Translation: CATVEQPGRGNGFF.

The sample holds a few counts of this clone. The CDR3: CATSEFGGEYNEQFF. CDR3 DNA: TGTGCCACCAGCGAATTCGGGGGAGAGTACAATGAGCAGTTCTTC. The rearrangement uses TRBV15 and TRBJ2-1; tentative D call: TRBD2 (6 bases). Trimming cost V 5 bases and J 4 bases, with 15 bases left between them. Per germline, CDR1 LNHNV and CDR2 YYDKDF (reference sequence). The CDR3 has 15 residues. Variable domain in full (rest from reference TRBV15 and TRBJ2-1): DAMVIQNPRYQVTQFGKPVTLSCSQTLNHNVMYWYQQKSSQAPKLLFHYYDKDFNNEADTPDNFQSRRPNTSFCFLDIRSPGLGDTAMYLCATSEFGGEYNEQFFGPGTRLTVL.

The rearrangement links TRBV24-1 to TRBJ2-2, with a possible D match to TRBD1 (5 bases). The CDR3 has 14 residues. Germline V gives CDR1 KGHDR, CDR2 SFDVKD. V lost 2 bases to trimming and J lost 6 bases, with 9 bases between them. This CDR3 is CATSDSRVAGELFF. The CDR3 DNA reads TGTGCCACCAGTGATTCCAGGGTGGCCGGGGAGCTGTTTTTT.

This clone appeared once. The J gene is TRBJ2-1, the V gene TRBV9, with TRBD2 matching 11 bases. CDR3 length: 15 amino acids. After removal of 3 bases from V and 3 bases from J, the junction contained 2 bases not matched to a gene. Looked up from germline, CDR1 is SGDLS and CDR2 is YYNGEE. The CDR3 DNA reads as TGTGCCAGCAGCGCCGGGACTAGCGGCTACAATGAGCAGTTCTTC. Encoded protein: CASSAGTSGYNEQFF.

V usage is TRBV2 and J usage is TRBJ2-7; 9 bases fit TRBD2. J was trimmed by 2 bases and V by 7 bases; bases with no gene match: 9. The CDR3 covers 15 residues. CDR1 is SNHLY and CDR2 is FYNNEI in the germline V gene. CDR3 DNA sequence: TGTGCCAGCACCGAGGAAGCGGGAGGACCCTACGAGCAGTACTTC. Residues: CASTEEAGGPYEQYF.

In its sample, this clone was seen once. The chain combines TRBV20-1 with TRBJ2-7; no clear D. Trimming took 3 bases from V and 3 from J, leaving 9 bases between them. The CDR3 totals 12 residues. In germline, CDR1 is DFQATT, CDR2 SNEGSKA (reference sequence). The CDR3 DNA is TGCAGTGCTAGTGCAGTCAGCTACGAGCAGTACTTC. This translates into CSASAVSYEQYF.

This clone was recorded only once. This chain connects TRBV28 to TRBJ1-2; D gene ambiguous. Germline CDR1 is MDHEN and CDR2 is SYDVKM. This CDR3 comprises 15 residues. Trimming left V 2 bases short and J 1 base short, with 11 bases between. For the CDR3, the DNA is TGTGCCAGCAGTTTAAGCCTTGAGGGTAACTATGGCTACACCTTC. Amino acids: CASSLSLEGNYGYTF.

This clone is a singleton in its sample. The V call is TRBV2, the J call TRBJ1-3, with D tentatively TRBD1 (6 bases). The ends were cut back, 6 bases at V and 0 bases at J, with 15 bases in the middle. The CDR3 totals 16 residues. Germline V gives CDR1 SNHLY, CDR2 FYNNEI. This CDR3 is CASRSGTSHSGNTIYF. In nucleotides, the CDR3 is TGTGCCAGCAGGAGCGGGACATCCCACTCTGGAAACACCATATATTTT.